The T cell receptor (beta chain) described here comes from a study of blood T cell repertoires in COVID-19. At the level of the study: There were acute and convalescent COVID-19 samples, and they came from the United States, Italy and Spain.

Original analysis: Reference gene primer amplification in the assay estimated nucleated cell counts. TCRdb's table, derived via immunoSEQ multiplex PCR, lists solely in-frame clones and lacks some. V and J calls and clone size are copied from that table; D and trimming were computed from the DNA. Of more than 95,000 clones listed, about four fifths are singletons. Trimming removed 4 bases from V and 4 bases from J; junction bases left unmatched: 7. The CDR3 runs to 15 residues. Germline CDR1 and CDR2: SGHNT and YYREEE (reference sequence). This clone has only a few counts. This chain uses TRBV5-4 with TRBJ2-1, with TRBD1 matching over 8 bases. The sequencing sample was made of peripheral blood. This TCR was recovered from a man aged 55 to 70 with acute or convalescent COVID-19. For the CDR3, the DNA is TGTGCCAGCAGCCCCACAGGGGGAGGTTACAATGAGCAGTTCTTC. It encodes CASSPTGGGYNEQFF.